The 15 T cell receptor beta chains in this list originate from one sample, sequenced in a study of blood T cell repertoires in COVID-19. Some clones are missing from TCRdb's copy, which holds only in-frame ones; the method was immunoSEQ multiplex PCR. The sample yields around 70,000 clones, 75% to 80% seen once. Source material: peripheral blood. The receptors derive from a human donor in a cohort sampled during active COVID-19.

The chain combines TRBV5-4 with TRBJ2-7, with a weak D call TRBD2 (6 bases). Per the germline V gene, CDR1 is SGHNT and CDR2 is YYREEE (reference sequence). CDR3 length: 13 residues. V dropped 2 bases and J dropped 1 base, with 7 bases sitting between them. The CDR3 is CASSFGGSYEQYF. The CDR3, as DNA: TGTGCCAGCAGCTTCGGGGGTTCCTACGAGCAGTACTTC.

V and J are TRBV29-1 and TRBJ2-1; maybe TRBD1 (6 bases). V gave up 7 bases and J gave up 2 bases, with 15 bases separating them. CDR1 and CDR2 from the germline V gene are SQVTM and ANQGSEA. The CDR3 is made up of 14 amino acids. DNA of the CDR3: TGCAGCGGACGACAGGCCGCTGCCTACAATGAGCAGTTCTTC. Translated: CSGRQAAAYNEQFF.

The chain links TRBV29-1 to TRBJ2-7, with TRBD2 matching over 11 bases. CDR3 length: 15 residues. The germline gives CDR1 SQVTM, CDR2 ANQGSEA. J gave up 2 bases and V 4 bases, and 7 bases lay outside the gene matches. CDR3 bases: TGCAGCGTTGCTGGACTAGCGGGTTTCGCCTACGAGCAGTACTTC. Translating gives CSVAGLAGFAYEQYF.

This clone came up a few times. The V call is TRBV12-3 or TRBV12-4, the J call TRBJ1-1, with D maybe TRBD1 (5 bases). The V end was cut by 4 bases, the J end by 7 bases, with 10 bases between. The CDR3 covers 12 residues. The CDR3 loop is CASSSGPYEAFF. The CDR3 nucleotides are TGTGCCAGCAGTTCAGGGCCATATGAAGCTTTCTTT.

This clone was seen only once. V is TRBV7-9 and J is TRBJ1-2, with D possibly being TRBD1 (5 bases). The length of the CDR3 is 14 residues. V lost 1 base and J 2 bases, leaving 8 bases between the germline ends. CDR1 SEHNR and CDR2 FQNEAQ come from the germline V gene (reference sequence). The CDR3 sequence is CASSLGSGNYGYTF. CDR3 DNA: TGTGCCAGCAGCTTAGGTTCAGGGAACTATGGCTACACCTTC.

The CDR3 here is CASTRTGGSGSYNSPLHF. CDR3 in DNA: TGTGCCAGTACCAGGACAGGGGGCAGTGGCTCCTATAATTCACCCCTCCACTTT. The chain links TRBV19 to TRBJ1-6, with TRBD1 matching 11 bases. V lost 7 bases and J lost 0; bases outside the gene matches: 8. Germline CDR1 is LNHDA and CDR2 is SQIVND (reference sequence). This CDR3 is built from 18 residues. Using reference TRBV19 and TRBJ1-6 for the parts outside the CDR3, the full variable domain is DGGITQSPKYLFRKEGQNVTLSCEQNLNHDAMYWYRQDPGQGLRLIYYSQIVNDFQKGDIAEGYSVSREKKESFPLTVTSAQKNPTAFYLCASTRTGGSGSYNSPLHFGNGTRLTVT.

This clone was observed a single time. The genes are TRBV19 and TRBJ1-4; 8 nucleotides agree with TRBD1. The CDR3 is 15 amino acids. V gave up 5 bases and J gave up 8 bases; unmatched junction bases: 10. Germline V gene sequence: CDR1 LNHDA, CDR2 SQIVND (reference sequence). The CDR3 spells CASSSSDRDVEKLFF. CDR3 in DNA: TGTGCCAGTAGTTCCTCGGACAGGGACGTGGAAAAACTGTTTTTT. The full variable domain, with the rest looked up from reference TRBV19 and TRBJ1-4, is DGGITQSPKYLFRKEGQNVTLSCEQNLNHDAMYWYRQDPGQGLRLIYYSQIVNDFQKGDIAEGYSVSREKKESFPLTVTSAQKNPTAFYLCASSSSDRDVEKLFFGSGTQLSVL.

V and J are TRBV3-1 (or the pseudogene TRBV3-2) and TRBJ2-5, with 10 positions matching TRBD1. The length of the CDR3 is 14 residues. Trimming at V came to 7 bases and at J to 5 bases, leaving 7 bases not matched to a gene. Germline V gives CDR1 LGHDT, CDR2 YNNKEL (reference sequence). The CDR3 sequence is CASTLTGGWETQYF. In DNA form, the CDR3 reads TGTGCCAGCACCCTGACAGGGGGCTGGGAGACCCAGTACTTC.

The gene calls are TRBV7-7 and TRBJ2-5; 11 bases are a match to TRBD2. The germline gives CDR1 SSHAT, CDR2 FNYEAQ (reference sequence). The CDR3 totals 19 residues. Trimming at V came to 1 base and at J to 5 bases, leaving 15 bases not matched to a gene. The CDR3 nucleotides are TGTGCCAGCAGCTTAGGCGTTGGGGTACTAGCGGGAGTGGGTGAGACCCAGTACTTC. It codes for CASSLGVGVLAGVGETQYF.

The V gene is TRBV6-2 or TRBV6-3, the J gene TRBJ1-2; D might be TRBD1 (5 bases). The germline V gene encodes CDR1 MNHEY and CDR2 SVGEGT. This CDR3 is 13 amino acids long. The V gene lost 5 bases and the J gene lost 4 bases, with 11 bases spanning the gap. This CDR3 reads CASSHPGFYGYTF. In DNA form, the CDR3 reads TGTGCCAGCAGTCACCCAGGGTTCTATGGCTACACCTTC.

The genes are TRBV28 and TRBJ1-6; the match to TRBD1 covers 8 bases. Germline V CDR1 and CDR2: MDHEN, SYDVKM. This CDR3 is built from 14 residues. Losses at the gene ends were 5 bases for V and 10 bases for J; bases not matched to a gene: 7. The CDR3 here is CASSKTGGRSPLHF. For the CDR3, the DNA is TGTGCCAGCAGTAAAACAGGGGGACGGTCACCCCTCCACTTT.

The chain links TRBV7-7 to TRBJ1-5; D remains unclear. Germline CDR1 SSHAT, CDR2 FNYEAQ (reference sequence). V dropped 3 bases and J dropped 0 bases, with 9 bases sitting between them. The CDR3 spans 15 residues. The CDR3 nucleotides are TGTGCCAGCAGCTTGGAGAACCTTAGCAATCAGCCCCAGCATTTT. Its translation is CASSLENLSNQPQHF.

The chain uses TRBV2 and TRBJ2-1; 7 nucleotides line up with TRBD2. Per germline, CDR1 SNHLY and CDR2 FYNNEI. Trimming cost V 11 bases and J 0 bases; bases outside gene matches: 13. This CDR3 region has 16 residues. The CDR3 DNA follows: TGTGCCGGAATAGGACTAGACCCATTCTCCTACAATGAGCAGTTCTTC. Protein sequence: CAGIGLDPFSYNEQFF.

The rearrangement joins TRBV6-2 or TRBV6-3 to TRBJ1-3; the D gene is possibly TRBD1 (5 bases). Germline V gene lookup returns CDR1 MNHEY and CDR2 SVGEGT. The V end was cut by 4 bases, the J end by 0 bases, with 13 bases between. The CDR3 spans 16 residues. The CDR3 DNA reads TGTGCCAGCAGTTCAAACAGGCTCTCCTCTGGAAACACCATATATTTT. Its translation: CASSSNRLSSGNTIYF.

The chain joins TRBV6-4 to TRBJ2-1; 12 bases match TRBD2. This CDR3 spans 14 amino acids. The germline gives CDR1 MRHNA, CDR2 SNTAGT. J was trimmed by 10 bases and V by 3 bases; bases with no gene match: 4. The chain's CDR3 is CASSDWGLAGEQFF. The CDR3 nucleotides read TGTGCCAGCAGTGATTGGGGACTAGCGGGCGAGCAGTTCTTC.